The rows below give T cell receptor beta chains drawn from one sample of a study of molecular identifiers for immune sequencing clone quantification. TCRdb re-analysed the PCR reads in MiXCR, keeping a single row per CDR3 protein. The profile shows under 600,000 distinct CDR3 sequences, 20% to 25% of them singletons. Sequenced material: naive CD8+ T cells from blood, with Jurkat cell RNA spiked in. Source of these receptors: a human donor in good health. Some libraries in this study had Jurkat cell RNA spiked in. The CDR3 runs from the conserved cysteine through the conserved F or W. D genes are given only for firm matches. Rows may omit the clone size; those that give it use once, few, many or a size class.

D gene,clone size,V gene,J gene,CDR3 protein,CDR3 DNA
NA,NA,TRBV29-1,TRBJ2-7,CSVEGAETSYEQYF,TGCAGCGTTGAAGGGGCAGAAACCTCCTACGAGCAGTACTTC
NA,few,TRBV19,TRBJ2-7,CASSISSSSYEQYF,TGTGCCAGTAGTATTTCCAGCTCCTCCTACGAGCAGTACTTC
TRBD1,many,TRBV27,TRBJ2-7,CASSLVRVQGASYEQYF,TGTGCCAGCAGTTTGGTCAGGGTACAGGGGGCGTCTTACGAGCAGTACTTC
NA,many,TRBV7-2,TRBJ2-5,CASSLKLVYGTQETQYF,TGTGCCAGCAGCTTAAAATTAGTTTACGGAACACAAGAGACCCAGTACTTC
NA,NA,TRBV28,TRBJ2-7,CASSLAGTVEQYF,TGTGCCAGCAGTTTGGCAGGGACGGTCGAGCAGTACTTC
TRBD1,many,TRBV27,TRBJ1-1,CASRNLYRGRGTEAFF,TGTGCCAGCAGGAACCTTTACAGGGGTAGGGGGACTGAAGCTTTCTTT
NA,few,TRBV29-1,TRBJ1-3,CSVDGALATGGSGNTIYF,TGCAGCGTTGATGGGGCCTTGGCCACAGGAGGCTCTGGAAACACCATATATTTT
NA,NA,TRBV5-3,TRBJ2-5,CASKVPNQETQYF,TGTGCCAGCAAGGTACCGAACCAAGAGACCCAGTACTTC
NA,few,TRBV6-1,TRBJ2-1,CASPGLGMEQFF,TGTGCCAGCCCTGGTCTGGGTATGGAGCAGTTCTTC
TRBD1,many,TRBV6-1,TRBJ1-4,CASSGTATNEKLFF,TGTGCCAGCAGCGGGACAGCAACTAATGAAAAACTGTTTTTT
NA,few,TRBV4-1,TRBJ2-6,CASSHPSAGANVLTF,TGCGCCAGCAGCCACCCCAGCGCTGGGGCCAACGTCCTGACTTTC
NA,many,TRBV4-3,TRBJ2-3,CASSQGKGQIRTDTQYF,TGCGCCAGCAGCCAAGGAAAGGGTCAAATACGCACAGATACGCAGTATTTT
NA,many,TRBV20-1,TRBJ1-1,CSARDLGLYTEAFF,TGCAGTGCTAGAGATCTCGGACTCTACACTGAAGCTTTCTTT
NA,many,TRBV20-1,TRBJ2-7,CSARRLEYYEQYF,TGCAGTGCTAGACGACTAGAGTACTACGAGCAGTACTTC
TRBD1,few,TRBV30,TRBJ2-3,CAWSNADRGSTDTQYF,TGTGCCTGGAGTAACGCGGACAGGGGTTCTACAGATACGCAGTATTTT
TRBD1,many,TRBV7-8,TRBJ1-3,CASSLGGGQGFLSGNTIYF,TGTGCCAGCAGCTTAGGCGGGGGACAGGGGTTCCTCTCTGGAAACACCATATATTTT